The rows below give T cell receptor beta chains drawn from one sample of a study of neoadjuvant nivolumab and ipilimumab in lung cancer. The method was immunoSEQ multiplex PCR; TCRdb's version includes in-frame clones alone and lacks a portion of them. The sample includes approximately 710 clones, under 90% of them seen just once. Sequencing used adjacent normal lung tissue, obtained after neoadjuvant nivolumab, alone or with ipilimumab, at or shortly before surgery. Receptors originate from an adult with non-small cell lung cancer. Each CDR3 is given with its conserved first and last residue. Each record gives: D gene, J gene, clone size, V gene, CDR3 protein, CDR3 DNA. A D gene is named only where the DNA matches it firmly. Where a row states a size, it is once, few, many or the class of an expanded clone; other rows omit it.

>TRBD1|TRBJ1-1|.|TRBV2
CAGDRGEGFAEAFF
TGTGCCGGGGACAGGGGAGAGGGATTCGCTGAAGCTTTCTTT
>TRBD1|TRBJ1-1|.|TRBV5-1
CASSLEAGGVNTEAFF
TGCGCCAGCAGCTTGGAAGCAGGGGGCGTGAACACTGAAGCTTTCTTT
>.|TRBJ2-7|.|TRBV28
CASSFPGSAYEQYF
TGTGCCAGCAGTTTCCCCGGGAGCGCCTACGAGCAGTACTTC
>.|TRBJ2-7|.|TRBV11-1
CASSWDSGYYEQYF
TGTGCCAGCAGCTGGGACTCCGGATACTACGAGCAGTACTTC
>.|TRBJ1-2|.|TRBV9
CASSGGVGYTF
TGTGCCAGCAGCGGGGGGGTTGGCTACACCTTC
>.|TRBJ1-1|.|TRBV19
CASSIYPKGGTNTEAFF
TGTGCCAGTAGTATTTACCCGAAGGGGGGCACTAACACTGAAGCTTTCTTT
>.|TRBJ1-2|.|TRBV6-1
CASSPGGNYGYTF
TGTGCCAGCAGTCCCGGGGGTAACTATGGCTACACCTTC
>TRBD1|TRBJ2-1|.|TRBV28
CASSFLTGVNEQFF
TGTGCCAGCAGTTTCCTGACAGGGGTGAATGAGCAGTTCTTC
>.|TRBJ2-2|.|TRBV28
CASSLDTGELFF
TGTGCCAGCAGTTTAGACACCGGGGAGCTGTTTTTT
>TRBD1|TRBJ2-3|.|TRBV9
CASSLGQGSTDTQYF
TGTGCCAGCAGCCTGGGACAGGGAAGCACAGATACGCAGTATTTT
>TRBD1|TRBJ2-2|once|TRBV5-8
CASSLPGQGAPGELFF
TGTGCCAGCAGCTTGCCCGGACAGGGAGCCCCCGGGGAGCTGTTTTTT
>TRBD1|TRBJ1-1|.|TRBV30
CAWSGGNRGGEAFF
TGTGCCTGGAGTGGAGGAAACAGGGGTGGCGAAGCTTTCTTT
>.|TRBJ1-2|.|TRBV29-1
CSVDKAAGTNYGYTF
TGCAGCGTTGATAAAGCGGCAGGGACCAACTATGGCTACACCTTC
>.|TRBJ1-1|.|TRBV7-3
CASSLSQNTEAFF
TGTGCCAGCAGCTTGTCACAGAACACTGAAGCTTTCTTT
>.|TRBJ2-2|.|TRBV6-7
CASKTRQNNTGELFF
TGTGCCAGCAAAACAAGGCAAAATAACACCGGGGAGCTGTTTTTT
>.|TRBJ1-5|.|TRBV25-1
CASTTGSQPQHF
TGTGCCAGCACCACAGGTAGTCAGCCCCAGCATTTT
>.|TRBJ2-7|.|TRBV5-6
CASSSNGLTSYEQYF
TGTGCCAGCAGCTCAAACGGACTAACATCCTACGAGCAGTACTTC
>.|TRBJ1-1|.|TRBV28
CASSLDRMVKAEAFF
TGTGCCAGCAGCTTGGATAGAATGGTAAAGGCTGAAGCTTTCTTT
>.|TRBJ1-2|.|TRBV5-1
CASRGENYGYTF
TGCGCCAGCCGGGGGGAAAACTATGGCTACACCTTC
>.|TRBJ2-1|once|TRBV7-9
CASSPTSLLYNEQFF
TGTGCCAGCAGCCCTACTAGCCTGTTGTACAATGAGCAGTTCTTC